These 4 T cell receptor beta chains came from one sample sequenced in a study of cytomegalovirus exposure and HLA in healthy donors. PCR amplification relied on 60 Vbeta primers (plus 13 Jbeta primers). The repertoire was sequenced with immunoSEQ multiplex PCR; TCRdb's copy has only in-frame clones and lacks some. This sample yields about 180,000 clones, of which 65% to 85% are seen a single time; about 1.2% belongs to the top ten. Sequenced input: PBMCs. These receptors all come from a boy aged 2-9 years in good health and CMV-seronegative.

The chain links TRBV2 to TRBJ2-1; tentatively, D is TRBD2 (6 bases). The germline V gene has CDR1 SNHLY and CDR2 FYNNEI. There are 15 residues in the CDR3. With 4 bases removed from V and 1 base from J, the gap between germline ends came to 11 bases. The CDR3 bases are TGTGCCAGCAGTGCGGCGGGGAATTCCTACAATGAGCAGTTCTTC. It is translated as CASSAAGNSYNEQFF.

DNA for the CDR3: TGTGCCAGCAGTCCCCCCGGGGCAGGGGGCACCGGGGAGCTGTTTTTT. This sequence encodes CASSPPGAGGTGELFF. The V and J genes are TRBV25-1 and TRBJ2-2; 7 nucleotides line up with TRBD1. The CDR3 extends over 16 amino acids. Germline CDR1 reads MGHDK; CDR2 reads SYGVNS. The V segment lost 5 bases and the J segment 4 bases; nucleotides outside the gene matches: 10. The whole variable domain, filled in from reference TRBV25-1 and TRBJ2-2, reads EADIYQTPRYLVIGTGKKITLECSQTMGHDKMYWYQQDPGMELHLIHYSYGVNSTEKGDLSSESTVSRIRTEHFPLTLESARPSHTSQYLCASSPPGAGGTGELFFGEGSRLTVL.

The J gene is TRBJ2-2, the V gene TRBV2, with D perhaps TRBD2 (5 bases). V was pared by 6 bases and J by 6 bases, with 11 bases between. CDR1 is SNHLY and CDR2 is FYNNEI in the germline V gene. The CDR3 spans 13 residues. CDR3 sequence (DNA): TGTGCCAGCAGACTTATAGCGTCCGGGGAGCTGTTTTTT. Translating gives CASRLIASGELFF.

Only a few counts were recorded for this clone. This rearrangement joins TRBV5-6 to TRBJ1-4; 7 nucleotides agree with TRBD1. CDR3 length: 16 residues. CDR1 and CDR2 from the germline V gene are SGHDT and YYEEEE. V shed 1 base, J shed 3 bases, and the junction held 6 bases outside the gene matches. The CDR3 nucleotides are TGTGCCAGCAGCTTGACAGGGGCGACGGCTAATGAAAAACTGTTTTTT. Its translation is CASSLTGATANEKLFF.